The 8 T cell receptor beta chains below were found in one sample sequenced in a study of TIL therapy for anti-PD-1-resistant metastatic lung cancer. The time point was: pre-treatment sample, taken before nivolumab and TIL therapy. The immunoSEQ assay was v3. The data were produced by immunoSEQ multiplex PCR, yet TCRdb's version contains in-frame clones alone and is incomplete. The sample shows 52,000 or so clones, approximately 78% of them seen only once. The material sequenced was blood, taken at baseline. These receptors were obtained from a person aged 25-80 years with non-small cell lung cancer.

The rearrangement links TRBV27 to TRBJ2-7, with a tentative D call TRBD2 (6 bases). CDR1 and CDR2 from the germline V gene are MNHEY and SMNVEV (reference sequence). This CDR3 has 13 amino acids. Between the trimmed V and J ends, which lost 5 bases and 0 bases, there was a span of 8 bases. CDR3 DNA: TGTGCCAGCAGTGGGGACTCCTCCTACGAGCAGTACTTC. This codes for CASSGDSSYEQYF.

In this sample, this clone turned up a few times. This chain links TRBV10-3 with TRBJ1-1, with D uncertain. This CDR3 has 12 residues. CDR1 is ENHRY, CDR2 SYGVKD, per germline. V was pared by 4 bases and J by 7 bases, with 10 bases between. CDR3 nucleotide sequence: TGTGCCATCAGTGCTGGTCAGCTTGAAGCTTTCTTT. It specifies CAISAGQLEAFF.

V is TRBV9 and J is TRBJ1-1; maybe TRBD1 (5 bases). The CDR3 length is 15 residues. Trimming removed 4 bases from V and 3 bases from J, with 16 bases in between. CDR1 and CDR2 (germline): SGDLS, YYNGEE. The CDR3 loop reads CASSSQSAGHTEAFF. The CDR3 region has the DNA TGTGCCAGCAGCTCTCAATCTGCAGGGCACACTGAAGCTTTCTTT.

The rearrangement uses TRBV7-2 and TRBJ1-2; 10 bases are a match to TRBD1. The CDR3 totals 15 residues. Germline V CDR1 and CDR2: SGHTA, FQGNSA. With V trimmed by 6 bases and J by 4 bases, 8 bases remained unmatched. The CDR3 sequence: CASSPSGQGTYGYTF. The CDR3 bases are TGTGCCAGCAGTCCATCGGGACAGGGGACCTATGGCTACACCTTC. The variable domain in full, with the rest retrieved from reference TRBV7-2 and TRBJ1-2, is GAGVSQSPSNKVTEKGKDVELRCDPISGHTALYWYRQSLGQGLEFLIYFQGNSAPDKSGLPSDRFSAERTGGSVSTLTIQRTQQEDSAVYLCASSPSGQGTYGYTFGSGTRLTVV.

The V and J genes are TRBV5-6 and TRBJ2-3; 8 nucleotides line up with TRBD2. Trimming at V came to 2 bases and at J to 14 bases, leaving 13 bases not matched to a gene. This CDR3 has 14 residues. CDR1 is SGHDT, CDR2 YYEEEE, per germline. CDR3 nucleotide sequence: TGTGCCAGCAGCTTCGATAGCGGGAAGGCCAGCCCGTATTTT. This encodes CASSFDSGKASPYF. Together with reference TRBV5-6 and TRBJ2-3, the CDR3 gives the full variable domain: DAGVTQSPTHLIKTRGQQVTLRCSPKSGHDTVSWYQQALGQGPQFIFQYYEEEERQRGNFPDRFSGHQFPNYSSELNVNALLLGDSALYLCASSFDSGKASPYFGPGTRLTVL.

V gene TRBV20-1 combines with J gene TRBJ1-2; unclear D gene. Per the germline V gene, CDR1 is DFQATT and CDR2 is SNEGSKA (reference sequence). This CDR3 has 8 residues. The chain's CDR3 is CRAGGYTF. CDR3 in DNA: TGCAGGGCGGGTGGCTACACCTTC.

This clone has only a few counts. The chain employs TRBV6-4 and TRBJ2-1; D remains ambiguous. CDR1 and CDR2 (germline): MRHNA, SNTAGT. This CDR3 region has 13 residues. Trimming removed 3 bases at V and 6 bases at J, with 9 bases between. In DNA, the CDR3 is TGTGCCAGCAGTGATTCAAGTGCCAATGAGCAGTTCTTC. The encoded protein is CASSDSSANEQFF.

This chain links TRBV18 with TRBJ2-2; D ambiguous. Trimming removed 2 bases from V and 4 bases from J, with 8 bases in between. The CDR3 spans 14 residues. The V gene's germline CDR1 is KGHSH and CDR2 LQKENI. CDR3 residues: CASSPNPGTGELFF. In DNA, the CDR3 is TGTGCCAGCTCACCAAATCCGGGCACCGGGGAGCTGTTTTTT.